This entry features one TCR beta chain sequence. Its antigen is still unknown. Base-call qualities are not available, and no considerably larger clone is one nucleotide away. Conventional CD4 T cells were sorted as cells that were CD4+CD127+. Control samples came from healthy donors unrelated to the patients. Tconv and Treg cells for TCRbeta sequencing were sorted on a FACSAria flow cytometer. Sorted cells were collected in 5-ml round-bottom polystyrene tubes, and dry cell pellets were stored frozen at -80 degrees C prior to sequencing. The immunoSEQ platform was used to sequence the TCRbeta chains. Turning to the authors' computational methods: About 11x10^4 distinct in-frame TCRbeta sequences from patients and 13.4x10^4 from healthy donors were obtained from pooled conventional T cell repertoires. Treg TCRbeta sequences found in two or more individuals were defined as public, and these public Treg TCRbeta sequences were then searched for in Tconv repertoires. To test for differences between groups, Mann-Whitney U tests with Bonferroni-Dunn correction were run in GraphPad Prism 7.03. The immuneACCESS repertoire file appears here via TCRdb, limited to in-frame rearrangements. These files lack a portion of the clones; in checked studies, under half of the deficit traces to unresolved V genes, and the cause of the others is not known. V, J and clone size reflect that table, while D and trimming were determined from the DNA. This sample gives some 25,000 clones in total; about 96% of them show up just once. Of the sample, under 0.2% is held by the ten largest clones.

Including cysteine and phenylalanine, the CDR3 has 13 amino acids. Only the CDR3 DNA is retained, 39 bases long and in frame from the first base. CDR1 and CDR2, looked up from the germline V gene, are SGHAT and FQNNGV. V gives up 3 bases and J gives up 1 base, and the segment between their germline ends measures 6 bases. These data originate in a study of B cell selection in AIRE deficiency (dated by TCRdb to between 2019 and 2020). At the level of the whole study: A comparison of TCRbeta repertoires of sorted blood CD4+ conventional T cells and regulatory T cells was made between AIRE-deficient patients and healthy controls. The TCR-sequenced cohort comprised about five AIRE-deficient APECED patients and about five healthy control donors.

General study outcomes and caveats: Among a few thousand shared Treg TCRbeta sequences, less than 40% were shared exclusively among healthy donors and 9.3% exclusively among patients, which suggests that Treg selection is less efficient in the absence of AIRE. In AIRE-deficient patients, Tconv and Treg cells had TCRBV gene usage, CDR3 length and TCR diversity comparable to those in healthy donors. Roughly a third of the Treg TCRbeta sequences shared among healthy donors were found in patient Tconv cells, which suggests that Treg-biased clones were diverted into the Tconv compartment. CDR3s were shorter in shared Treg sequences, reflecting a bias toward rearrangements that have few non-templated nucleotide insertions. Only TCRbeta chains were sequenced; roughly a third of shared healthy-donor Treg sequences also occurred in healthy Tconv, possibly because of differing TCRalpha chains.

The sequence joins TRBV11-2 to TRBJ1-1, with the D gene too uncertain to name. The sequenced sample was CD4+CD127+ conventional T cells sorted from PBMCs. The receptor comes from a human donor in good health. The CDR3 sequence is CASSLIRNTEAFF. The DNA sequence is TGTGCCAGCAGCTTGATCAGGAACACTGAAGCTTTCTTT.